These 21 T cell receptor beta chains were sequenced from one sample in a study of CD8+ T cells in alopecia areata. Reverse transcription of extracted RNA yielded cDNA, which provided the sequencing template. Generated by immunoSEQ multiplex PCR, the TCRdb table keeps only in-frame clones and is missing some. The sample has roughly 280,000 clones; roughly 63% are singletons. This sample's treatment: oral pan-JAK inhibitor, 5-10 mg twice daily. Source: CD4+ T cells sorted from blood, taken between weeks 51 and 52, from a patient treated with tofacitinib. These receptors originate from a human donor with alopecia areata.

As to this clone: One end of the junction varies from germline; a read error may be responsible. The chain uses TRBV4-1 and TRBJ1-6, with D uncertain. CDR3 size: 13 residues. Per germline, CDR1 MGHRA and CDR2 YSYEKL. The CDR3 reads CASSQEGDSPLHF. CDR3 sequence (DNA): TGTGCCAGCAGCCAGGAGGGCGATTCACCCCTCCACTTT.

The chain has TRBV29-1 and TRBJ2-1; 7 nucleotides agree with TRBD1. Germline lookup yields CDR1 SQVTM and CDR2 ANQGSEA. The CDR3 runs 12 residues. The trim removed 6 bases at V and 3 bases at J, leaving 2 bases unmatched. DNA for the CDR3: TGCAGCGTCGGGGACAGCTACAATGAGCAGTTCTTC. Translated, it gives CSVGDSYNEQFF.

The chain combines TRBV6-6 with TRBJ2-7; D may be TRBD1 (6 bases). From germline, CDR1 is MNHNY and CDR2 SVGAGI (reference sequence). The V gene lost 5 bases and the J gene lost 3 bases, with 11 bases spanning the gap. The CDR3 is 13 amino acids. CDR3 region: CASSALTGYEQYF. Here the CDR3 DNA reads TGTGCCAGCAGTGCCCTGACAGGCTACGAGCAGTACTTC.

The rearrangement links TRBV5-1 to TRBJ2-2, with TRBD1 matching 7 bases. The CDR3 is 15 amino acids. After removal of 4 bases from V and 5 bases from J, the junction contained 8 bases not matched to a gene. In germline, CDR1 is SGHRS, CDR2 YFSETQ. DNA for the CDR3: TGCGCCAGCAGCCTATGGACAGGTGTAACCGGGGAGCTGTTTTTT. Protein sequence: CASSLWTGVTGELFF.

CDR3 residues: CASSQDYGTGNSPLHF. The CDR3 DNA reads TGCGCCAGCAGCCAAGATTATGGGACAGGGAATTCACCCCTCCACTTT. The chain carries TRBV4-1 and TRBJ1-6, with 9 bases that match TRBD1. This CDR3 spans 16 amino acids. Looked up from germline, CDR1 is MGHRA and CDR2 is YSYEKL. The junction had 4 bases not matched to a gene; V was cut back by 0 bases and J by 7 bases.

This sequence joins TRBV27 and TRBJ1-4, with unresolved D. Per germline, CDR1 MNHEY and CDR2 SMNVEV (reference sequence). The length of the CDR3 is 12 residues. The V gene lost 5 bases and the J gene lost 5 bases, with 6 bases spanning the gap. The CDR3 reads CASSDQNEKLFF. The CDR3 DNA reads TGTGCCAGCAGTGACCAGAATGAAAAACTGTTTTTT.

This clone has ten or more counts. The V and J genes are TRBV7-2 and TRBJ2-4; 10 bases map to TRBD1. The CDR3 runs to 14 residues. The germline V gene has CDR1 SGHTA and CDR2 FQGNSA. The J segment lost 6 bases and the V segment lost 5 bases, leaving 4 bases of the junction unmatched. This CDR3 is CASSLGQGTNIQYF. Written as DNA, the CDR3 is TGTGCCAGCAGCCTGGGACAGGGGACAAACATTCAGTACTTC.

The sample holds a few counts of this clone. The rearrangement uses TRBV7-2 and TRBJ2-5; 9 bases are shared with TRBD2. The CDR3 is 17 amino acids. V lost 4 bases, J lost 9 bases, and 18 bases stayed unmatched. CDR1 and CDR2 from the germline V gene are SGHTA and FQGNSA. As DNA, the CDR3 is TGTGCCAGCAGCTCCCCCTCAGGGACTAGCACTCTGAAGGCCCAGTACTTC. Its protein product is CASSSPSGTSTLKAQYF.

The chain employs TRBV6-5 and TRBJ2-7, with TRBD2 as a possible D gene (5 bases). V lost 0 bases and J 2 bases, leaving 14 bases between the germline ends. Germline V CDR1 and CDR2: MNHEY, SVGAGI. The CDR3 has 16 residues. This chain's CDR3 is CASSYSEAVPTYEQYF. The CDR3, as DNA: TGTGCCAGCAGTTACTCGGAGGCAGTGCCGACCTACGAGCAGTACTTC.

This clone occurred a few times. The J gene is TRBJ2-5, the V gene TRBV11-2, with D possibly matching TRBD2 (6 bases). The germline V gene has CDR1 SGHAT and CDR2 FQNNGV. This CDR3 is built from 12 residues. The V end was cut by 6 bases, the J end by 5 bases, with 10 bases between. The CDR3 region has the DNA TGTGCCAGCAGGACGGGGGTGGAGACCCAGTACTTC. It is translated as CASRTGVETQYF.

The chain joins TRBV5-4 to TRBJ2-1; maybe TRBD2 (5 bases). V dropped 1 base and J dropped 4 bases, with 15 bases sitting between them. This CDR3 contains 16 residues. Germline V gives CDR1 SGHNT, CDR2 YYREEE (reference sequence). CDR3 nucleotide sequence: TGTGCCAGCAGCTTGTTCGTCCGAGCGGAATACAATGAGCAGTTCTTC. It is translated as CASSLFVRAEYNEQFF. The full variable domain, its missing parts supplied by reference TRBV5-4 and TRBJ2-1, is ETGVTQSPTHLIKTRGQQVTLRCSSQSGHNTVSWYQQALGQGPQFIFQYYREEENGRGNFPPRFSGLQFPNYSSELNVNALELDDSALYLCASSLFVRAEYNEQFFGPGTRLTVL.

The chain combines TRBV6-1 with TRBJ2-5; tentatively, D is TRBD2 (6 bases). With 7 bases removed from V and 3 bases from J, the gap between germline ends came to 12 bases. CDR1 and CDR2 (germline): MNHNS, SASEGT. This CDR3 has 13 amino acids. The CDR3 loop is CASTRGSEETQYF. The CDR3 nucleotides are TGTGCCAGCACCCGGGGGTCCGAAGAGACCCAGTACTTC.

The chain links TRBV9 to TRBJ2-5; maybe TRBD1 (6 bases). Germline V gene data show CDR1 as SGDLS and CDR2 as YYNGEE. This CDR3 has 15 residues. V lost 0 bases and J 4 bases, leaving 13 bases between the germline ends. CDR3 nucleotide sequence: TGTGCCAGCAGCGTAGAGGCGGACAGCGGAGAGACCCAGTACTTC. It specifies CASSVEADSGETQYF.

The chain recombines TRBV11-2 with TRBJ2-5, with no clear D. The length of the CDR3 is 15 residues. Trimming took off 4 bases at V and 1 base at J, with 13 bases between the two ends. CDR1 is SGHAT and CDR2 is FQNNGV in the germline V gene. The CDR3 protein is CASSSSGLIQETQYF. Here the CDR3 DNA reads TGTGCCAGCAGCTCCTCGGGTCTTATCCAAGAGACCCAGTACTTC.

In its sample, this clone was seen once. This chain connects TRBV10-3 to TRBJ1-5; a possible D gene is TRBD1 (6 bases). The V gene lost 6 bases and the J gene lost 3 bases, with 12 bases spanning the gap. CDR3 length: 14 amino acids. The germline CDR1 and CDR2 sequences are ENHRY and SYGVKD. This CDR3 is CAIRDSGDNQPQHF. Written as DNA, the CDR3 is TGTGCCATCAGGGACTCAGGGGACAATCAGCCCCAGCATTTT.

This clone was counted a few times. This chain uses TRBV6-1 with TRBJ1-5; no clear D. Germline V gene lookup returns CDR1 MNHNS and CDR2 SASEGT. The V and J ends lost 4 bases and 5 bases respectively, with 15 bases between them. This CDR3 spans 15 amino acids. The CDR3 reads CASSGGRVRDQPQHF. For the CDR3, the DNA is TGTGCCAGCAGTGGTGGGCGGGTTAGGGATCAGCCCCAGCATTTT.

The chain has TRBV5-4 and TRBJ2-6; D unclear. CDR3 size: 15 residues. From germline, CDR1 is SGHNT and CDR2 YYREEE (reference sequence). The V end lost 3 bases, the J end lost 2 bases, and 9 bases lay between the germline ends. The CDR3 spells CASSWVVAGANVLTF. Written as DNA, the CDR3 is TGTGCCAGCAGCTGGGTGGTTGCTGGGGCCAACGTCCTGACTTTC. Variable domain in full (rest from reference TRBV5-4 and TRBJ2-6): ETGVTQSPTHLIKTRGQQVTLRCSSQSGHNTVSWYQQALGQGPQFIFQYYREEENGRGNFPPRFSGLQFPNYSSELNVNALELDDSALYLCASSWVVAGANVLTFGAGSRLTVL.

This clone has a handful of counts. V usage is TRBV5-6 and J usage is TRBJ2-5, with D hard to call. The CDR3 is 14 amino acids. With 4 bases removed from V and 5 bases from J, the gap between germline ends came to 15 bases. Germline V CDR1 and CDR2: SGHDT, YYEEEE. The CDR3 DNA follows: TGTGCCAGCAGCCCAGGAAGCATAGGGGAGACCCAGTACTTC. Its translation is CASSPGSIGETQYF.

This chain links TRBV6-1 with TRBJ2-5; unclear D gene. The V end was cut by 5 bases, the J end by 4 bases, with 8 bases between. Germline loops: CDR1 MNHNS, CDR2 SASEGT. This CDR3 spans 12 amino acids. Here the CDR3 DNA reads TGTGCCAGCAGTCTTAAGAGAGAGACCCAGTACTTC. Encoded protein: CASSLKRETQYF.

Only one count was recorded for this clone. The J gene is TRBJ1-6, the V gene TRBV2, with D unresolved. Looked up from germline, CDR1 is SNHLY and CDR2 is FYNNEI. V lost 4 bases and J 3 bases, leaving 7 bases between the germline ends. The CDR3 covers 14 residues. The CDR3 protein is CASSVNSYNSPLHF. CDR3 nucleotide sequence: TGTGCCAGCAGTGTTAACAGCTATAATTCACCCCTCCACTTT.

V is TRBV7-2 and J is TRBJ2-5; 7 nucleotides line up with TRBD1. Trimming took 3 bases from V and 5 from J; bases not matched to a gene: 12. The CDR3 covers 16 residues. Germline-derived CDR1 and CDR2 are SGHTA and FQGNSA. CDR3 residues: CASSLIPAGGRETQYF. The CDR3 DNA reads TGTGCCAGCAGCTTGATCCCAGCAGGGGGTAGGGAGACCCAGTACTTC.